The sequence of this T cell receptor beta chain was determined in a study of T cells in Graves' hyperthyroidism and ophthalmopathy. CDR1 is SGHRS, CDR2 YFSETQ, per germline. This CDR3 has 14 amino acids. Trimming stripped 0 bases from V and 2 bases from J, with 6 bases between. This clonotype was detected ten times or more. Regions amplified from RNA transcripts were the TCR beta CDR3 regions. HTBI primers were the set used in a first-round RT-PCR of the TCR CDR3. TCRdb used MiXCR to reprocess the multiplex PCR reads, holding one entry per CDR3 protein. The sample yields about 360,000 distinct CDR3 sequences, less than 15% seen once.

The rearrangement joins TRBV5-1 to TRBJ2-4; D unresolved. Material for sequencing was blood. This receptor was obtained from a man younger than 40 with Graves' hyperthyroidism that later progressed to Graves' ophthalmopathy. CDR3 protein: CASSLDGSKNIQYF. The CDR3 nucleotides read TGCGCCAGCAGCTTGGACGGCTCCAAAAACATTCAGTACTTC.